The present T cell receptor beta chain was sequenced within a study of blood T cell repertoires in COVID-19. About the study: The United States, Italy and Spain were the sources of the acute and convalescent COVID-19 samples. T cells, B-cell-depleted T cells, or PBMCs provided the cDNA or gDNA that served as material.

In the authors' methods: From reference gene primer amplification, estimates of nucleated cell counts were derived. TCRdb's copy holds only in-frame clones and misses some; the assay was immunoSEQ multiplex PCR. For V, J and clone size, that table is used; D and trimming come from the DNA. The table includes 350,000 to 450,000 clones, more than 70% detected once. The germline gives CDR1 SGHRS, CDR2 YFSETQ. The ends were cut back, 0 bases at V and 5 bases at J, with 8 bases in the middle. The CDR3 runs to 14 residues. During active infection, Seattle patients enrolled and were then monitored through disease. To note about this clone: The sample contains more than one DNA sequence encoding this CDR3.

This TCR was sampled from an older woman with COVID-19, enrolled during active disease. The genes are TRBV5-1 and TRBJ1-4, with unresolved D. The sequencing sample was made of peripheral blood. The CDR3 sequence: CASSLDPGNEKLFF. In DNA, the CDR3 is TGCGCCAGCAGCTTGGACCCAGGAAATGAAAAACTGTTTTTT.